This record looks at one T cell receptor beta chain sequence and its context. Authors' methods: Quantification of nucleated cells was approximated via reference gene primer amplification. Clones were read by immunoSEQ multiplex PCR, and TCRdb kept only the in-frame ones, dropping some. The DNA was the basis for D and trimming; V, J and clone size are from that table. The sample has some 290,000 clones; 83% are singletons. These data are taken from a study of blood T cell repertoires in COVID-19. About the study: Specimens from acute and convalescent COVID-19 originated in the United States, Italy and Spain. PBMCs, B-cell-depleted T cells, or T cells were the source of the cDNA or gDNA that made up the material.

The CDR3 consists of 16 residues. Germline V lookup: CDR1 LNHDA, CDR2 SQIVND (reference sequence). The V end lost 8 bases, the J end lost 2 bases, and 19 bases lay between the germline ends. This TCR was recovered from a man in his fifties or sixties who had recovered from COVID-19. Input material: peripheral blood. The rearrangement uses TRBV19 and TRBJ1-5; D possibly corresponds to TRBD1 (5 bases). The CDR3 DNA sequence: TGTGCCAGTCAGTTGGATAGGGGTGTAGGCAATCAGCCCCAGCATTTT. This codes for CASQLDRGVGNQPQHF.